This T cell receptor (beta chain) was retrieved from a study of T cell repertoires in cytomegalovirus infection. General study points: HLA-C-restricted, CMV-specific TCR beta clonotypes were dominant ex vivo. Individuals carrying CMV plus the relevant HLA were identified by cumulative frequency of public TCR beta families.

TCRdb fed the reads into MiXCR, producing one record per CDR3 protein. This table holds a few hundred thousand distinct CDR3 sequences, around 40% found once. The CDR3 extends over 14 amino acids. V gave up 4 bases and J gave up 2 bases, with 8 bases separating them. Germline V gene lookup returns CDR1 SEHNR and CDR2 FQNEAQ (reference sequence). Concerning this clonotype itself: What it binds is unknown.

The source material was cultured PBMCs, sampled from culture after CMV antigen stimulation. V gene TRBV7-9 combines with J gene TRBJ1-4; D is unclear. The sequence was obtained from a human donor in good health (CMV status not recorded). Some clones in this sample may be carry-over from other donors' samples. The CDR3 DNA follows: TGTGCCAGCAGCTCCGGATTCACTAATGAAAAACTGTTTTTT. Amino acids: CASSSGFTNEKLFF.